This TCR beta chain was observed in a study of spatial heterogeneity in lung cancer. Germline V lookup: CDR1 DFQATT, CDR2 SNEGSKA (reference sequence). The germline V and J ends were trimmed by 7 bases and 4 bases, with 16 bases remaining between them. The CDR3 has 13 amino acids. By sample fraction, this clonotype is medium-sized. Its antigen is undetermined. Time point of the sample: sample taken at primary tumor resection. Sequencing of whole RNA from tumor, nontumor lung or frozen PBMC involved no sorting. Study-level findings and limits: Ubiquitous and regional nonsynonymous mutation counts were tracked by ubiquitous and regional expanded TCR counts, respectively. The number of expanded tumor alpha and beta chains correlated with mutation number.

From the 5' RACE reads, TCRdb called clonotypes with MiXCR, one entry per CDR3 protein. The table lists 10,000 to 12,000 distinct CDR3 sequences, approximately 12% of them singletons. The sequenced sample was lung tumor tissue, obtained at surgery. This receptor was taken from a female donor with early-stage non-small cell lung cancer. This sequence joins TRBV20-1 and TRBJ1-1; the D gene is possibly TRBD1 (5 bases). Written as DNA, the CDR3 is TGCAGTGTCTCCCGGGGGAGGAGCACTGAAGCTTTCTTT. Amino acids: CSVSRGRSTEAFF.